This record looks at one T cell receptor beta chain sequence and its context. Only one count was recorded for this clone. No antigen is known for it. Base-call qualities are not available, and no considerably larger clone is one nucleotide away. The CDR3 spans 17 residues, from the cysteine through the phenylalanine. The read is trimmed to its CDR3 DNA, 51 bases read in frame from base 1. At the junction V is shortened by 6 bases and J by 0 bases, with 15 bases in between. Sequences SGHVS (CDR1) and FQNEAQ (CDR2) are obtained from the germline V gene. This sample stems from a study of T cell changes during pregnancy in multiple sclerosis (dated by TCRdb to the late 2010s). At the level of the whole study: Changes in the T cell repertoire over the course of pregnancy were examined in this study in women with multiple sclerosis.

To prepare the library, the immunoSEQ multiplex PCR assay was applied. Drawn from immuneACCESS, this table holds only the in-frame rearrangements with V and J called that TCRdb kept. Clones are partly lost; checked studies trace under half to an unresolved V gene and leave the rest unexplained. The sample table contains approximately 65,000 clones; only one count was recorded for about 91% of them. Jointly, the top ten make up 0.6% to 0.8% of the sample. The sequence was obtained from a female donor with multiple sclerosis, enrolled in a pregnancy study. Sequenced here: CD4+ T cells from peripheral blood mononuclear cells, sampled in the first trimester of pregnancy. The chain is made from TRBV7-8 and TRBJ2-6; a weak D assignment points to TRBD1 (5 bases agree). The CDR3 region reads CASRMSGMSSGANVLTF. The DNA sequence follows: TGTGCCAGCAGGATGTCAGGGATGAGCTCTGGGGCCAACGTCCTGACTTTC.